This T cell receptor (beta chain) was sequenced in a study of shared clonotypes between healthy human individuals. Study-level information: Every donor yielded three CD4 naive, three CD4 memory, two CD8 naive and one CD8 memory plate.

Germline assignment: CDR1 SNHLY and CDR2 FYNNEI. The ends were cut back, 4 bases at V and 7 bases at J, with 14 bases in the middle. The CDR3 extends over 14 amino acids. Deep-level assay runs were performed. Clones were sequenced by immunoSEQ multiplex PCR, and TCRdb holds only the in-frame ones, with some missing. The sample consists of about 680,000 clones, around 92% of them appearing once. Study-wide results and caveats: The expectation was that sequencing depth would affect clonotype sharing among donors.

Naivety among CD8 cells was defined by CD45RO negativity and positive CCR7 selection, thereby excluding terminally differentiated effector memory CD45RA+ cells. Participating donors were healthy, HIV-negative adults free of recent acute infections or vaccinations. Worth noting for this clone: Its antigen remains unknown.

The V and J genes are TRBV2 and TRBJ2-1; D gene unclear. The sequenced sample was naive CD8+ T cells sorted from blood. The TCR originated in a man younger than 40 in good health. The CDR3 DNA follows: TGTGCCAGCAGTGTTGGGGTTCGGTGGAATGAGCAGTTCTTC. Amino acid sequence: CASSVGVRWNEQFF.